This TCR beta chain was identified during a study of T cell responses to AZD1222 COVID-19 vaccine. V lost 1 base, J lost 0 bases, and 9 bases lay in between. The CDR3 sequence is 15 residues long. Germline V gives CDR1 SEHNR, CDR2 FQNEAQ (reference sequence). Sequenced by immunoSEQ multiplex PCR; TCRdb stores in-frame clones only, minus some. The table shows about 84,000 clones, with roughly 85% occurring only once. The chain is built from TRBV7-9 and TRBJ1-2; D gene ambiguous. Sample: peripheral blood, taken 28 days after the second AZD1222 dose. This TCR was recovered from an adult who received the AZD1222 COVID-19 vaccine. The CDR3 reads CASSLVDRANYGYTF. The CDR3 region has the DNA TGTGCCAGCAGCTTAGTTGATCGGGCTAACTATGGCTACACCTTC. Full variable domain (missing parts from reference TRBV7-9 and TRBJ1-2): DTGVSQNPRHKITKRGQNVTFRCDPISEHNRLYWYRQTLGQGPEFLTYFQNEAQLEKSRLLSDRFSAERPKGSFSTLEIQRTEQGDSAMYLCASSLVDRANYGYTFGSGTRLTVV.